The 18 T cell receptor beta chains reported below all come from one sample, sequenced in a study of blood T cell repertoires in COVID-19. Clones were sequenced by immunoSEQ multiplex PCR, and TCRdb holds only the in-frame ones, with some missing. This table has roughly 230,000 clones, 80% to 85% appearing once. Sequencing input: peripheral blood. These receptors were taken from a man in his fifties with active or convalescent COVID-19.

This clone has a handful of counts. This chain joins TRBV7-8 and TRBJ1-1; 9 nucleotides agree with TRBD1. The germline V gene has CDR1 SGHVS and CDR2 FQNEAQ. The V gene end was trimmed by 5 bases and the J gene end by 1 base; junction bases not matched to a gene: 11. CDR3 length: 17 residues. The CDR3, as DNA: TGTGCCAGCAGCGGGGGGACAGGGAGGGAAACGAACACTGAAGCTTTCTTT. It yields the protein CASSGGTGRETNTEAFF.

CDR3 bases: TGTGCCAGCAGCTTAAGATTTCCGGCTAGCGGGGGACAAGAGACCCAGTACTTC. It encodes CASSLRFPASGGQETQYF. V gene TRBV7-2 combines with J gene TRBJ2-5; 10 bases agree with TRBD2. The V gene's germline CDR1 is SGHTA and CDR2 FQGNSA. There are 18 residues in the CDR3. V dropped 2 bases and J dropped 2; count of bases not matched to a gene: 11. The whole variable domain, remainder taken from reference TRBV7-2 and TRBJ2-5, is GAGVSQSPSNKVTEKGKDVELRCDPISGHTALYWYRQSLGQGLEFLIYFQGNSAPDKSGLPSDRFSAERTGGSVSTLTIQRTQQEDSAVYLCASSLRFPASGGQETQYFGPGTRLLVL.

The chain is built from TRBV7-8 and TRBJ1-1, with D unresolved. Trimming removed 3 bases from V and 4 bases from J, with 12 bases in between. Per the germline V gene, CDR1 is SGHVS and CDR2 is FQNEAQ. This CDR3 is built from 14 residues. The CDR3 region has the DNA TGTGCCAGCAGCTTCTCCCAAATTAGCACTGAAGCTTTCTTT. It is translated as CASSFSQISTEAFF.

The J gene is TRBJ1-2, the V gene TRBV15; D is perhaps TRBD1 (5 bases). Trimming took off 5 bases at V and 7 bases at J, with 17 bases between the two ends. Germline loops: CDR1 LNHNV, CDR2 YYDKDF (reference sequence). The CDR3 covers 14 residues. The CDR3, as DNA: TGTGCCACCAGCTCCAACCAGGGATACTCTGGCTACACCTTC. Its protein product is CATSSNQGYSGYTF.

V and J are TRBV19 and TRBJ2-1, with 9 nucleotides matching TRBD2. Per germline, CDR1 LNHDA and CDR2 SQIVND (reference sequence). The CDR3 is 15 residues long. V dropped 5 bases and J dropped 8; count of bases not matched to a gene: 10. The DNA for the CDR3 is TGTGCCAGTAGTCCCCCTGCGGGGGGGCCCCATGAGCAGTTCTTC. This encodes CASSPPAGGPHEQFF.

The rearrangement joins TRBV5-1 to TRBJ1-2; TRBD1 agrees at 8 bases. The CDR3 spans 14 residues. Germline V gene sequence: CDR1 SGHRS, CDR2 YFSETQ. The J segment lost 2 bases and the V segment lost 4 bases, leaving 4 bases of the junction unmatched. This CDR3 reads CASSLGTGNYGYTF. The CDR3 DNA reads TGCGCCAGCAGCCTAGGGACAGGCAACTATGGCTACACCTTC.

The V and J genes are TRBV2 and TRBJ1-2, with D unresolved. Germline loops: CDR1 SNHLY, CDR2 FYNNEI. V was trimmed by 6 bases and J by 1 base, leaving 12 bases between them. CDR3 size: 14 residues. The DNA for the CDR3 is TGTGCCAGCAGCCCCGGAGGCCTTAACTATGGCTACACCTTC. As protein: CASSPGGLNYGYTF.

The chain links TRBV29-1 to TRBJ2-1; no clear D gene. V was pared by 2 bases and J by 0 bases, with 14 bases between. Germline V gene sequence: CDR1 SQVTM, CDR2 ANQGSEA. The length of the CDR3 is 16 residues. The CDR3 DNA sequence: TGCAGCGTTGAAAGTAGTTTAAGGAGCTCCTACAATGAGCAGTTCTTC. Amino acid sequence: CSVESSLRSSYNEQFF.

V is TRBV21-1 and J is TRBJ1-2; TRBD1 is the table's D call, not checked against the DNA. TRBV21-1 represents a pseudogene. The CDR3 sequence is 12 residues long. Written as DNA, the CDR3 is TGTGCCAGCACCAGAGACAGCTCCCTGAACACCTTC. Protein: CASTRDSSLNTF.

This clone has only a few counts. This chain joins TRBV19 and TRBJ2-3, with TRBD2 as a possible D gene (5 bases). Trimming stripped 1 base from V and 2 bases from J, with 10 bases between. The CDR3 runs 15 residues. CDR1 and CDR2 (germline): LNHDA, SQIVND (reference sequence). CDR3 DNA sequence: TGTGCCAGTAGTATAGGGCTAGCTATCACAGATACGCAGTATTTT. Translating gives CASSIGLAITDTQYF.

This CDR3 reads CSVSGQNTDTQYF. Written as DNA, the CDR3 is TGCAGCGTTTCGGGACAGAACACAGATACGCAGTATTTT. The rearrangement links TRBV29-1 to TRBJ2-3; TRBD1 matches at 7 bases. V was clipped by 5 bases and J by 2 bases; unmatched bases: 4. CDR3 length: 13 amino acids. Germline assignment: CDR1 SQVTM and CDR2 ANQGSEA.

This rearrangement joins TRBV7-2 to TRBJ2-3, with 8 bases that match TRBD1. Germline-derived CDR1 and CDR2 are SGHTA and FQGNSA. The V segment lost 4 bases and the J segment 0 bases; nucleotides outside the gene matches: 3. This CDR3 contains 15 residues. CDR3 sequence reads: CASSSGQGSTDTQYF. In DNA, the CDR3 is TGTGCCAGCAGCTCAGGACAGGGTAGCACAGATACGCAGTATTTT.

The chain carries TRBV5-6 and TRBJ2-7; perhaps TRBD2 as D (5 bases). Germline CDR1 and CDR2: SGHDT and YYEEEE. The CDR3 length is 15 residues. The ends were cut back, 0 bases at V and 2 bases at J, with 12 bases in the middle. The CDR3 region is CASSLVGTRPYEQYF. In DNA, the CDR3 is TGTGCCAGCAGCTTGGTCGGCACTAGACCCTACGAGCAGTACTTC.

The table lists this clone with a few counts. This chain joins TRBV19 and TRBJ1-1, with TRBD1 as a possible D gene (6 bases). The CDR3 runs 14 residues. Germline values: CDR1 LNHDA, CDR2 SQIVND (reference sequence). Between the trimmed V and J ends, which lost 2 bases and 6 bases, there was a span of 13 bases. CDR3 in amino acids: CASSINRAKAEAFF. As DNA, the CDR3 is TGTGCCAGTAGTATAAACAGGGCCAAGGCTGAAGCTTTCTTT.

This chain joins TRBV5-1 and TRBJ2-2; 9 positions match TRBD1. V lost 4 bases to trimming and J lost 6 bases; unmatched junction nucleotides: 10. Per germline, CDR1 SGHRS and CDR2 YFSETQ. The CDR3 spans 16 residues. Here the CDR3 reads CASSLGGQGNPGELFF. The CDR3 DNA follows: TGCGCCAGCAGCCTTGGGGGACAGGGAAATCCCGGGGAGCTGTTTTTT.

This clone occurred a few times. The CDR3 DNA sequence: TGTGCCAGCAGCGCAACAGGCGTTCCAAGGGAGACCCAGTACTTC. Its protein product is CASSATGVPRETQYF. This chain links TRBV7-9 with TRBJ2-5; D might be TRBD1 (5 bases). The CDR3 covers 15 residues. The germline gives CDR1 SEHNR, CDR2 FQNEAQ (reference sequence). Trimming pared 5 bases from V and 5 bases from J, leaving 18 bases between. The variable domain in full, with the rest retrieved from reference TRBV7-9 and TRBJ2-5, is DTGVSQNPRHKITKRGQNVTFRCDPISEHNRLYWYRQTLGQGPEFLTYFQNEAQLEKSRLLSDRFSAERPKGSFSTLEIQRTEQGDSAMYLCASSATGVPRETQYFGPGTRLLVL.

The V and J genes are TRBV12-3 or TRBV12-4 and TRBJ1-1; TRBD1 matches at 7 bases. The CDR3 extends over 13 amino acids. J was trimmed by 6 bases and V by 6 bases; bases with no gene match: 7. The CDR3 DNA reads TGTGCCAGCAGCATACTTCAGGGGGCTGAAGCTTTCTTT. Translated, it gives CASSILQGAEAFF.

This chain links TRBV24-1 with TRBJ1-1, with 7 bases fitting TRBD1. The CDR3 extends over 15 amino acids. Germline V lookup: CDR1 KGHDR, CDR2 SFDVKD. Losses at the gene ends were 5 bases for V and 9 bases for J; bases not matched to a gene: 14. The CDR3 is CATSAGGTAPTKAFF. CDR3 coding DNA: TGTGCCACCAGTGCTGGAGGGACAGCCCCGACCAAAGCTTTCTTT.